Only one count was recorded for the clone carrying this T cell receptor beta chain. The CDR3 spans 16 residues. These data come from a study of CD8 T cells in Susac syndrome. A quantity of roughly 0.5 to 1 ug RNA underwent reverse transcription using random hexamers. TCRdb itself ran the immunoSEQ multiplex PCR reads through MiXCR, one entry per CDR3 protein. The sample holds roughly 180,000 distinct CDR3 sequences; just under 95% are singletons and the top ten take over 0.12%. The sequence was obtained from a human donor in good health. This rearrangement joins TRBV21-1 to TRBJ2-5. TRBV21-1 is a recognized pseudogene. The sequenced sample consisted of CD4+ T cells from PBMCs. CDR3 in amino acids: CASSPSDGTVQETQYF. As DNA, the CDR3 is TGTGCCAGCAGCCCGTCGGACGGCACCGTACAGGAGACCCAGTACTTC.